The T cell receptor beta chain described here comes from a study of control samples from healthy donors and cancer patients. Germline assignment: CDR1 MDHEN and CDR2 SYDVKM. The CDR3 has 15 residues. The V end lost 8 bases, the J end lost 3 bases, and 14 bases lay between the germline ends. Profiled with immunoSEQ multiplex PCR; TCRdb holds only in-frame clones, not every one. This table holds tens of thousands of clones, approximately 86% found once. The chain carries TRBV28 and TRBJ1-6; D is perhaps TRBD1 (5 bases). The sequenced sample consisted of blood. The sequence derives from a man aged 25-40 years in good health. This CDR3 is CASRKGQIYNSPLHF. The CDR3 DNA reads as TGTGCCAGCCGGAAGGGGCAGATCTATAATTCACCCCTCCACTTT.